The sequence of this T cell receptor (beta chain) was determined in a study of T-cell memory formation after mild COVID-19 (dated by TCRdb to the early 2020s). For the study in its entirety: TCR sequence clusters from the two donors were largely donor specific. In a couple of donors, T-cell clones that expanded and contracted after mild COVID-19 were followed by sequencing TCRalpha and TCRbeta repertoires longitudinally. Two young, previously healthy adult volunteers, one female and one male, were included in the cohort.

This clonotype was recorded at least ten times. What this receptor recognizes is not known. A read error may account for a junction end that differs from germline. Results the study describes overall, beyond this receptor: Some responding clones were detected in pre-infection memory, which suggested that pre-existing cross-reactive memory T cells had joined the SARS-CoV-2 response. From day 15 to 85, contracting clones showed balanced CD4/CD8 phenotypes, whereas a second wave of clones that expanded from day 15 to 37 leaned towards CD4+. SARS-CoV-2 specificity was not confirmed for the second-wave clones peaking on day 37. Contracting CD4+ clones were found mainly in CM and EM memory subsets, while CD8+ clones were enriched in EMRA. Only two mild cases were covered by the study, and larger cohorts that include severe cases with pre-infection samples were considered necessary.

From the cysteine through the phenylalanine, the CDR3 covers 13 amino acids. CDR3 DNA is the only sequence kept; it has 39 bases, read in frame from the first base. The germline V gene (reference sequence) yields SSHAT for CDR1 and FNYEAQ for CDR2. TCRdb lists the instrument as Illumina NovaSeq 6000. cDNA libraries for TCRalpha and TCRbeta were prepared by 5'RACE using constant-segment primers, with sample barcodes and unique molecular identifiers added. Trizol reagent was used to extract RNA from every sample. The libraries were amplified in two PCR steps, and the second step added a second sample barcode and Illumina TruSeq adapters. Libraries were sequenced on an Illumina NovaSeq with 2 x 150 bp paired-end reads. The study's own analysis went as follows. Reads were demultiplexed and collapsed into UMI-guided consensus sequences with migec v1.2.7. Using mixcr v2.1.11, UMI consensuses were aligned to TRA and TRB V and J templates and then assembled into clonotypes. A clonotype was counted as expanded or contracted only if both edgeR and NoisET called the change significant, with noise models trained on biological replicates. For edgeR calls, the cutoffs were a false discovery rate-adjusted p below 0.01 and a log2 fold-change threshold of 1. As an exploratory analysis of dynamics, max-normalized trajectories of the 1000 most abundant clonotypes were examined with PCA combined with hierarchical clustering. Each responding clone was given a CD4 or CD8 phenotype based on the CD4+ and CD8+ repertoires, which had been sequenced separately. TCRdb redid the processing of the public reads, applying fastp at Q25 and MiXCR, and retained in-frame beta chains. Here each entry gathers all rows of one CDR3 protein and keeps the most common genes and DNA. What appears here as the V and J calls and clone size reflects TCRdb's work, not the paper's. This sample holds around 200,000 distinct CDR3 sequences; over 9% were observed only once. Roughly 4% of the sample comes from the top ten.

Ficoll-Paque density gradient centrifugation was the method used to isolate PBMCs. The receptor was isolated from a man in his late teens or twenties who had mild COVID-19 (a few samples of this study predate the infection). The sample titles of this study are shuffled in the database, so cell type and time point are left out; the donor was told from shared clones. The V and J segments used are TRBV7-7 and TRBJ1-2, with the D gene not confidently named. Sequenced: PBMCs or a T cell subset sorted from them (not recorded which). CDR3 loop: CASSLDLVNGYTF. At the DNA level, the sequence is TGTGCTAGCAGCCTTGACTTAGTCAATGGCTACACCTTC.